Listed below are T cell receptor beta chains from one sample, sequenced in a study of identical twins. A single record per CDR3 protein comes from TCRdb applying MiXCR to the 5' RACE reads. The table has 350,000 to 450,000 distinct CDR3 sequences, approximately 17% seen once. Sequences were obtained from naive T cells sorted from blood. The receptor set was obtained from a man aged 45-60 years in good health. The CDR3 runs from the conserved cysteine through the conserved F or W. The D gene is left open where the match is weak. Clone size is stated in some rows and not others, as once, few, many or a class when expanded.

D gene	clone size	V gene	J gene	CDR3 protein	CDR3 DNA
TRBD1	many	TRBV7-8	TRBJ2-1	CASSLRTGGSYNEQFF	TGTGCCAGCAGCCTGCGGACAGGAGGCTCCTACAATGAGCAGTTCTTC
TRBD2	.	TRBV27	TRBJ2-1	CASRAVPSGRGQQFF	TGTGCCAGCAGGGCAGTCCCTAGCGGTCGCGGCCAGCAGTTCTTC
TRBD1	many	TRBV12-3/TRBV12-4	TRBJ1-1	CASRPGQGRSEAFF	TGTGCCAGTCGCCCGGGACAGGGAAGGTCTGAAGCTTTCTTT
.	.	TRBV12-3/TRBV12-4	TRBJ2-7	CASSFGWEQYF	TGTGCCAGCAGTTTTGGGTGGGAGCAGTACTTC
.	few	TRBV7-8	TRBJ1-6	CASSPNENSPLHF	TGTGCCAGCAGCCCCAATGAGAATTCACCCCTCCACTTT
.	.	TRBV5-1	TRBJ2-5	CASSLGQPGETQYF	TGCGCCAGCAGCTTGGGACAACCTGGGGAGACCCAGTACTTC
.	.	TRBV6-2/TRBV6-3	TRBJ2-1	CASSSATGGQFF	TGTGCCAGCAGTTCGGCTACCGGAGGGCAGTTCTTC
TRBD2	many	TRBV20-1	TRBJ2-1	CSARGLASYEQFF	TGCAGTGCTCGAGGACTAGCGAGCTATGAGCAGTTCTTC
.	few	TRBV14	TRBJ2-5	CASSLGLIEETQYF	TGTGCCAGCAGCCTAGGACTTATTGAAGAGACCCAGTACTTC
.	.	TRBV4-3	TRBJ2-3	CASTPGLMVTDTQYF	TGCGCCAGCACACCCGGGTTAATGGTTACAGATACGCAGTATTTT
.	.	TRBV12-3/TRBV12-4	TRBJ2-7	CASSGGGSGRKQYF	TGTGCCAGCAGTGGGGGCGGTTCCGGTCGGAAGCAGTACTTC
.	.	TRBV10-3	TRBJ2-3	CAISGTSSTDTQYF	TGTGCCATCAGTGGAACTTCTAGCACAGATACGCAGTATTTT
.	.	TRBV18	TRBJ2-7	CASSSGSTDSYEQYF	TGTGCCAGCTCATCAGGGTCTACGGACTCCTACGAGCAGTACTTC
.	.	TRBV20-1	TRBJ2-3	CSARGWPGSTDTQYF	TGCAGTGCTAGAGGTTGGCCGGGCAGCACAGATACGCAGTATTTT
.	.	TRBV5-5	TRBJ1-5	CASSLVYRDSNQPQHF	TGTGCCAGCAGCTTGGTGTACCGGGATAGCAATCAGCCCCAGCATTTT
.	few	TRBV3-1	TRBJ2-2	CASSRGDESGELFF	TGTGCCAGCAGCCGGGGGGACGAGTCCGGGGAGCTGTTTTTT
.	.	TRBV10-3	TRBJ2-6	CAISAGESGANVLTF	TGTGCCATCAGTGCAGGGGAGTCAGGGGCCAACGTCCTGACTTTC
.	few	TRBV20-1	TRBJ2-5	CSAREASRQETQYF	TGCAGTGCTAGAGAAGCTAGTCGTCAAGAGACCCAGTACTTC
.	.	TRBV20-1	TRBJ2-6	CSAPAEGSGANVLTF	TGCAGTGCCCCAGCGGAGGGCTCTGGGGCCAACGTCCTGACTTTC
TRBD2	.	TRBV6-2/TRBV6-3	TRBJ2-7	CASSYSPSGSSYEQYF	TGTGCCAGCAGTTACAGCCCTAGCGGGAGCTCCTACGAGCAGTACTTC
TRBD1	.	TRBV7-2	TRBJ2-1	CASSLVGQGLNEQFF	TGTGCCAGCAGCTTAGTAGGACAGGGTCTCAATGAGCAGTTCTTC
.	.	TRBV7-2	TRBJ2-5	CASSFADLETQYF	TGTGCCAGCAGCTTTGCGGACCTCGAGACCCAGTACTTC
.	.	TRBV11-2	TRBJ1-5	CASSLGARSNQPQHF	TGTGCCAGCAGCTTGGGGGCAAGGAGCAATCAGCCCCAGCATTTT
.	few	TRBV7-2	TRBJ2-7	CASSLGVGSLGEQYF	TGTGCCAGCAGCTTAGGGGTTGGATCTTTAGGAGAGCAGTACTTC
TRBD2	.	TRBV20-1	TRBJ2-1	CSARRLVVAGGVNEQFF	TGCAGTGCTAGGAGGTTGGTCGTAGCGGGAGGGGTGAATGAGCAGTTCTTC
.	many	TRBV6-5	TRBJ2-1	CASSYKVVGNEQFF	TGTGCCAGCAGTTACAAGGTAGTTGGCAATGAGCAGTTCTTC
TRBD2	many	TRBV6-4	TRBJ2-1	CASRTWRGGGLAGGPGSNEQFF	TGTGCCAGCAGAACTTGGAGGGGTGGGGGACTAGCGGGAGGGCCGGGAAGCAATGAGCAGTTCTTC
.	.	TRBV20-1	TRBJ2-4	CSAFPSWELVKNIQYF	TGCAGTGCTTTCCCCTCGTGGGAGCTGGTCAAAAACATTCAGTACTTC
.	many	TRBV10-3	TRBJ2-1	CAISDLAYEQFF	TGTGCCATCAGTGACCTAGCGTATGAGCAGTTCTTC
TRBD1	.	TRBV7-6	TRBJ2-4	CASSPTGGLTKNIQYF	TGTGCCAGCAGCCCGACAGGGGGCTTGACCAAAAACATTCAGTACTTC
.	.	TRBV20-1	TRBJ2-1	CSARVLVGPYNEQFF	TGCAGTGCTAGAGTTCTAGTTGGACCCTACAATGAGCAGTTCTTC
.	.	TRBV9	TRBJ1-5	CASSVAGDNQPQHF	TGTGCCAGCAGCGTAGCAGGTGACAATCAGCCCCAGCATTTT
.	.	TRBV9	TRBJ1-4	CASSVETVATNEKLFF	TGTGCCAGCAGCGTAGAGACGGTTGCAACTAATGAAAAACTGTTTTTT
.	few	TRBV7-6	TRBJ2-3	CASSSTGNTDTQYF	TGTGCCAGCAGCTCAACAGGGAACACAGATACGCAGTATTTT
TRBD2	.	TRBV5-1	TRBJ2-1	CASSPGLGRDEQFF	TGCGCCAGCAGCCCGGGACTAGGTAGGGATGAGCAGTTCTTC
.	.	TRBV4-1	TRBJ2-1	CASSLRPGTFYNEQFF	TGCGCCAGCAGCCTTCGTCCCGGGACTTTCTACAATGAGCAGTTCTTC
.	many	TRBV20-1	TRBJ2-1	CSARIRGGGPYNEQFF	TGCAGTGCTAGAATAAGGGGCGGGGGCCCTTACAATGAGCAGTTCTTC
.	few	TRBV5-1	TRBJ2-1	CASSLFPGRSGEQFF	TGCGCCAGCAGCTTGTTCCCGGGTCGGTCCGGTGAGCAGTTCTTC
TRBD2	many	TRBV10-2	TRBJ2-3	CASSVYGGSDTQYF	TGCGCCAGCAGTGTTTACGGGGGGTCAGATACGCAGTATTTT
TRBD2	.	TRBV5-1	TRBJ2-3	CASSLRRRGGTDTQYF	TGCGCCAGCAGCTTAAGGCGGCGGGGGGGCACAGATACGCAGTATTTT